This T cell receptor beta chain was retrieved from a study of blood T cell repertoires in COVID-19. Study information: There were acute and convalescent COVID-19 samples, and they came from the United States, Italy and Spain. From T cells, B-cell-depleted T cells, or PBMCs came the material, which was cDNA or gDNA.

Original data processing: From reference gene primer amplification, estimates of nucleated cell counts were derived. Assay used: immunoSEQ multiplex PCR; TCRdb lists only in-frame clones, some missing. V and J calls and clone size are as listed in that table; D and trimming were resolved from the DNA. Of roughly 60,000 clones listed, 55% to 75% were seen once; the top ten hold approximately 4.8%. During active infection, Seattle patients enrolled and were then monitored through disease. The germline gives CDR1 SNHLY, CDR2 FYNNEI. The CDR3 length is 14 residues. V was clipped by 6 bases and J by 2 bases; unmatched bases: 5.

The chain is built from TRBV2 and TRBJ2-5, with 8 bases that match TRBD1. Sequencing input: peripheral blood. The receptor comes from a woman in her seventies with COVID-19, enrolled during active disease. CDR3 sequence: CASRPDRAQETQYF. CDR3 nucleotide sequence: TGTGCCAGCAGGCCGGACAGGGCTCAAGAGACCCAGTACTTC.